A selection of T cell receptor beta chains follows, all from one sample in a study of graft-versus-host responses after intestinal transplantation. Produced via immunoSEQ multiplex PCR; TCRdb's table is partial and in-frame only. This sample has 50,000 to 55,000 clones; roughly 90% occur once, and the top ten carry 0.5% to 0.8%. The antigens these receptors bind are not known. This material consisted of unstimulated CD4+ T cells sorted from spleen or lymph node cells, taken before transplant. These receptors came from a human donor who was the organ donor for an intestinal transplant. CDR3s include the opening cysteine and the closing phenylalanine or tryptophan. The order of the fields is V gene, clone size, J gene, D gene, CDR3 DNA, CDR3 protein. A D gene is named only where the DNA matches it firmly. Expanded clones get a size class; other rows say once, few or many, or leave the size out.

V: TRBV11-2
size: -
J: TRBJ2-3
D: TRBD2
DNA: TGTGCCAGCAGCTTAGCCACGGGAGGGGTAGATACGCAGTATTTT
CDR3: CASSLATGGVDTQYF

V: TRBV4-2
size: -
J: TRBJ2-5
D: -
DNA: TGTGCCAGCGCATTGACAGGCTTTCAAGAGACCCAGTACTTC
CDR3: CASALTGFQETQYF

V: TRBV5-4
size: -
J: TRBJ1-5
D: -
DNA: TGTGCCAGCAGCTTGGACGGGGTTCTGGGCAATCAGCCCCAGCATTTT
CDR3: CASSLDGVLGNQPQHF

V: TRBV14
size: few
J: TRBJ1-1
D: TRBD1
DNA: TGTGCCAGCAGGTTGACAGGGACGGGTGAAGCTTTCTTT
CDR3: CASRLTGTGEAFF

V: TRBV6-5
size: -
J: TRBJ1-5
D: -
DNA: TGTGCCAGCAGTTACTCGTGGTGGGGGGACCAGCCCCAGCATTTT
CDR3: CASSYSWWGDQPQHF

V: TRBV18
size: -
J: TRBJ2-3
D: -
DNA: TGTGCCAGCTCACCACAGGGGAGGACAGATACGCAGTATTTT
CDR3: CASSPQGRTDTQYF

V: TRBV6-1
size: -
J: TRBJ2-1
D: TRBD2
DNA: TGTGCCAGCAGGGACGGGGGAGGGCGGGGCAATGAGCAGTTCTTC
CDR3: CASRDGGGRGNEQFF

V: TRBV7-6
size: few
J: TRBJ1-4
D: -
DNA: TGTGCCAGCAGCTTAGTGGGAGGTGAAAAACTGTTTTTT
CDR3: CASSLVGGEKLFF

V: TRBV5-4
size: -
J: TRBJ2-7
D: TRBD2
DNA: TGTGCCAGCAGCTCGACAACTAGCGGGAGGCAGGAGTACTTC
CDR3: CASSSTTSGRQEYF

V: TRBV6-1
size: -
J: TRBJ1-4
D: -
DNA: TGTGCCTCCCTCTGGGGAGCCGGACGTAATGAAAAACTGTTTTTT
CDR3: CASLWGAGRNEKLFF

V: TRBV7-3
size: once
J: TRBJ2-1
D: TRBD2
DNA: TGTGCCAGCAGCTTAGGGGTGACTAGCCCCAATGAGCAGTTCTTC
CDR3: CASSLGVTSPNEQFF

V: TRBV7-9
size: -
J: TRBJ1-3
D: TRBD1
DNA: TGTGCCAGTGGAACAGGGGGCTTCTCTGGAAACACCATATATTTT
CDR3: CASGTGGFSGNTIYF

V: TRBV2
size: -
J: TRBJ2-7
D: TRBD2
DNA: TGTGCCAGCAGTAAAACGGGGGGAAAGTACGAGCAGTACTTC
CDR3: CASSKTGGKYEQYF

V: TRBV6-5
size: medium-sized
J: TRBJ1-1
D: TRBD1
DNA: TGTGCCAGCAGTTACGTTACAGGGGGCATAACTGAAGCTTTCTTT
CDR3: CASSYVTGGITEAFF

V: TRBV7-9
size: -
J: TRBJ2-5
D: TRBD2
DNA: TGTGCCAGCAGCTTCCGGACTAGCGGGAGCCCCGGGGAGACCCAGTACTTC
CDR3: CASSFRTSGSPGETQYF

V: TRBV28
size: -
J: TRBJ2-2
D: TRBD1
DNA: TGTGCCAGCAGTCTGGACAGGGGTACCGGGGAGCTGTTTTTT
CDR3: CASSLDRGTGELFF

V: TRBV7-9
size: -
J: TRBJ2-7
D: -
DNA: TGTGCCAGCAGGCCAGGGGTAGGGGACGAGCAGTACTTC
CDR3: CASRPGVGDEQYF

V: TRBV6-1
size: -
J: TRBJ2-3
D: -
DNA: TGTGCCAGCAGTGATGTGGGCCTGCCAACAGATACGCAGTATTTT
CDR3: CASSDVGLPTDTQYF

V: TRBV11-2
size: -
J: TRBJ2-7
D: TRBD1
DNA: TGTGCCAGCAGCGCGACAGGGTACGAGCAGTACTTC
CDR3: CASSATGYEQYF

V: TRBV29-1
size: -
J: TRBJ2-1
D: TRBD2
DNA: TGCAGCGGGAACGGACTAGCGGGAGGGATTCATAGTTTCAATGAGCAGTTCTTC
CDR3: CSGNGLAGGIHSFNEQFF

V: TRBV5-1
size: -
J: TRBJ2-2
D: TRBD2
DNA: TGCGCCAGCAGCTATATTTCTAGCGGGAGGGCCGGGGAGCTGTTTTTT
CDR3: CASSYISSGRAGELFF

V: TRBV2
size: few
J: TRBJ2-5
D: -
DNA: TGTGCCAGCAGGCCTTACAGGGAATGGCAAGAGACCCAGTACTTC
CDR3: CASRPYREWQETQYF

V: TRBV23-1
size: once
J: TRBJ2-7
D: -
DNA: TGCGCCAGCAAATCACGCCGGGTGGTCTACGAGCAGTACTTC
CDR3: CASKSRRVVYEQYF

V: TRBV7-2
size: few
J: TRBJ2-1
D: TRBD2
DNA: TGTGCCAGCAGCCCCCAATCCCGGACTAGCGGTCCCTACAATGAGCAGTTCTTC
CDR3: CASSPQSRTSGPYNEQFF

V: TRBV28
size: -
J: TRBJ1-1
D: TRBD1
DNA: TGTGCCAGCAGTCTTCTACCGGGACAGGGGAGAACTGAAGCTTTCTTT
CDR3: CASSLLPGQGRTEAFF

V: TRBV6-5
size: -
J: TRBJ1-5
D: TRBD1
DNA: TGTGCCAGCAGTTCCCTCAACAGGGGGGCTCATCAGCCCCAGCATTTT
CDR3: CASSSLNRGAHQPQHF

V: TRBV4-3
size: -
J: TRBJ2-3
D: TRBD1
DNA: TGCGCCAGCAGCCAAGAGGGACAGCTGGCAGATACGCAGTATTTT
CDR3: CASSQEGQLADTQYF

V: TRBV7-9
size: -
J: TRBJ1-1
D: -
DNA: TGTGCCAGCAGCCCCCGACAGGCTGAAGCTTTCTTT
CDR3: CASSPRQAEAFF

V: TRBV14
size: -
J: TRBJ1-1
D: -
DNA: TGTGCCAGCAGCAAGAAGGGGCGGACTGAAGCTTTCTTT
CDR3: CASSKKGRTEAFF

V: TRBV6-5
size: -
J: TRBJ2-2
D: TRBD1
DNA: TGTGCCAGCAGTTACTTAGGGACAGGGTTCACCGGGGAGCTGTTTTTT
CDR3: CASSYLGTGFTGELFF

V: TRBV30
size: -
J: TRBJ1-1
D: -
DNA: TGTGCCTGGAAGACGGGTAACACTGAAGCTTTCTTT
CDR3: CAWKTGNTEAFF

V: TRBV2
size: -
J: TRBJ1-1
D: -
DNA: TGTGCCAGCGCCTCGATGGAGGAGTCGTTTCTGTTGAACACTGAAGCTTTCTTT
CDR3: CASASMEESFLLNTEAFF